This entry features one T cell receptor beta chain sequence. Its antigen remains unknown. This sample is drawn from a study of blood T cells in healthy people across ages. Primers used in a second PCR of roughly 7 to 12 cycles were a sample-barcoded 5' primer and a J-beta primer mix. MiXCR, run by TCRdb on the 5' RACE reads, gives a single entry per CDR3 protein. The sample records roughly 1,800,000 distinct CDR3 sequences, just under 50% being singletons. Broader study findings: As age increased, TCR beta diversity per million T cells fell in a roughly linear fashion.

Germline assignment: CDR1 SEHNR and CDR2 FQNEAQ (reference sequence). Trimming pared 5 bases from V and 3 bases from J, leaving 20 bases between. This CDR3 comprises 16 residues. This clonotype was obtained from a woman in her thirties or forties in good health. Source material: blood. The chain recombines TRBV7-9 with TRBJ2-7; D might be TRBD1 (5 bases). The CDR3 DNA reads as TGTGCCAGCAGCCCGACCGCCGTAAGGCAGGGCTACGAGCAGTACTTC. Its protein is CASSPTAVRQGYEQYF.